The T cell receptor beta chain under discussion was sequenced for a study of blood T cell repertoires in COVID-19. Assay used: immunoSEQ multiplex PCR; TCRdb lists only in-frame clones, some missing. The sample includes 30,000 to 35,000 clones, around 87% of them seen just once. This clonotype originated in a human donor in a cohort sampled during active COVID-19. The sequenced sample was peripheral blood.

The CDR3 region is CASSPPGRNEQFF. The CDR3 bases are TGTGCCAGCAGCCCACCCGGTCGGAATGAGCAGTTCTTC. The V call is TRBV7-9, the J call TRBJ2-1; the D is unclear. The CDR3 length is 13 residues. The V end was cut by 5 bases, the J end by 7 bases, with 12 bases between. Germline CDR1 SEHNR, CDR2 FQNEAQ (reference sequence).